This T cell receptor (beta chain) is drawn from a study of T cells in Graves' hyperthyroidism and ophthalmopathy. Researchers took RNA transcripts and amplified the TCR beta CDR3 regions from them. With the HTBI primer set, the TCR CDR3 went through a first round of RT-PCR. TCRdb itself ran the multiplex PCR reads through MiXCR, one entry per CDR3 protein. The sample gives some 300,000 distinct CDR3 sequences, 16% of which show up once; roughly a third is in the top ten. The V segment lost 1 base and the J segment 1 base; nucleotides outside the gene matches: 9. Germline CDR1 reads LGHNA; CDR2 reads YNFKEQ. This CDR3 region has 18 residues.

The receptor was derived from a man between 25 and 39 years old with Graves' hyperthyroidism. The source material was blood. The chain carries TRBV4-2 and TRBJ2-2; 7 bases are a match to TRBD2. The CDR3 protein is CASSQGGDYGGNTGELFF. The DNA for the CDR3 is TGTGCCAGCAGCCAAGGCGGGGACTACGGAGGGAACACCGGGGAGCTGTTTTTT.